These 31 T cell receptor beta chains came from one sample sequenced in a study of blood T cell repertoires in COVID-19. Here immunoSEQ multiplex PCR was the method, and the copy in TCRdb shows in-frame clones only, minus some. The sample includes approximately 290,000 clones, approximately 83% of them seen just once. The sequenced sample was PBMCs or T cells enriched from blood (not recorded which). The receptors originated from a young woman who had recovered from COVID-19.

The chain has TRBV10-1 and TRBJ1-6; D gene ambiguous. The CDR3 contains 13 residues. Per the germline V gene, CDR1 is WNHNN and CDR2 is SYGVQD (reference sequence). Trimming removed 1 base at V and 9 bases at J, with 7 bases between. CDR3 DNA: TGCGCCAGCAGTGAGTTCACTGGTTCACCCCTCCACTTT. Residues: CASSEFTGSPLHF.

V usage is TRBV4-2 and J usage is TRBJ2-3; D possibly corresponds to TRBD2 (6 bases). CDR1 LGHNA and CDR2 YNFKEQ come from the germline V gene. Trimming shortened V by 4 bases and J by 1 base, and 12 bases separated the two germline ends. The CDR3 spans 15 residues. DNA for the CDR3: TGTGCCAGCAGCCCAGGGACGGGGGGCACAGATACGCAGTATTTT. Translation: CASSPGTGGTDTQYF.

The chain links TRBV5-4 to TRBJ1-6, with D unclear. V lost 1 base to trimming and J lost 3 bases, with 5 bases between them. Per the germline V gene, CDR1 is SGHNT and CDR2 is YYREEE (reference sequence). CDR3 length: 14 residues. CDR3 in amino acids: CASSLTVYNSPLHF. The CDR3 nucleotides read TGTGCCAGCAGCTTGACGGTCTATAATTCACCCCTCCACTTT.

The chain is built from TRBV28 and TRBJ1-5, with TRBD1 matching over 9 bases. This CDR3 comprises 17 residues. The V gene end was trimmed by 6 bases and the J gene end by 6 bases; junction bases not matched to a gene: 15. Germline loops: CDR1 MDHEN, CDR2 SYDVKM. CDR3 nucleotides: TGTGCCAGCAGCCGAGGGACAGGGACCACCGGGGGTCAGCCCCAGCATTTT. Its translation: CASSRGTGTTGGQPQHF.

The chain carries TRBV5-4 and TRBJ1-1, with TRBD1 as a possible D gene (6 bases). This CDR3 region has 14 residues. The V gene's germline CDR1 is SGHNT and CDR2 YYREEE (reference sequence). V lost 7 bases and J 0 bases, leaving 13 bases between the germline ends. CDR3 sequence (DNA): TGTGCCAGCCGAACAGGGACCCTGAACACTGAAGCTTTCTTT. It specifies CASRTGTLNTEAFF.

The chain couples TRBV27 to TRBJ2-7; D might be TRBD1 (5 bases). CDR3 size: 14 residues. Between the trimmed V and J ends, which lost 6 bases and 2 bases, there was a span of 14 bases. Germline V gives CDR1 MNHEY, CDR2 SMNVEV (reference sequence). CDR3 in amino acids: CASSLGHTPYEQYF. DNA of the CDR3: TGTGCCAGCAGCCTAGGACATACACCCTACGAGCAGTACTTC.

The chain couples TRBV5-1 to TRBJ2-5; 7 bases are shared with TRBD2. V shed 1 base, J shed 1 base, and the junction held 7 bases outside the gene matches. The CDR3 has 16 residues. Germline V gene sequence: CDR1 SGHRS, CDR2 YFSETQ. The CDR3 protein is CASSLSATSVQETQYF. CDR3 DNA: TGCGCCAGCAGCTTGTCGGCCACTAGCGTCCAAGAGACCCAGTACTTC.

The CDR3 loop is CSAERSGYTF. Here the CDR3 DNA reads TGCAGTGCTGAACGCAGTGGCTACACCTTC. J is TRBJ1-2 and V is TRBV20-1; no firm D call. Germline values: CDR1 DFQATT, CDR2 SNEGSKA (reference sequence). The CDR3 is made up of 10 amino acids. The V end lost 5 bases, the J end lost 7 bases, and 8 bases lay between the germline ends.

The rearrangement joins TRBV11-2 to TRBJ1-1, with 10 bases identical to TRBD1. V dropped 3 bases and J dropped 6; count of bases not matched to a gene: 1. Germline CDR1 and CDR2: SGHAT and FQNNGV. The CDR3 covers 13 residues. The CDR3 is CASSFDRGPEAFF. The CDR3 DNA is TGTGCCAGCAGCTTCGACAGGGGGCCTGAAGCTTTCTTT. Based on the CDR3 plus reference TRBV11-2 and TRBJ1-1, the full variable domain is EAGVAQSPRYKIIEKRQSVAFWCNPISGHATLYWYQQILGQGPKLLIQFQNNGVVDDSQLPKDRFSAERLKGVDSTLKIQPAKLEDSAVYLCASSFDRGPEAFFGQGTRLTVV.

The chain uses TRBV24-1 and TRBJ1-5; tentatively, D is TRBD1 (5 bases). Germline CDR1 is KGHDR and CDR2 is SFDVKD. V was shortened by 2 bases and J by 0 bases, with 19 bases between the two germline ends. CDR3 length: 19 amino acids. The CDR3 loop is CATSDSTTSGTYSNQPQHF. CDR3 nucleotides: TGTGCCACCAGTGATTCAACGACAAGTGGGACTTATAGCAATCAGCCCCAGCATTTT.

This CDR3 is CASSSSSLEAFF. The CDR3 DNA reads TGTGCCAGCAGCTCCTCTTCTTTAGAGGCTTTCTTT. The gene calls are TRBV11-2 and TRBJ1-1; D remains ambiguous. Germline V gene lookup returns CDR1 SGHAT and CDR2 FQNNGV. The germline V and J ends were trimmed by 4 bases and 11 bases, with 14 bases remaining between them. The CDR3 covers 12 residues.

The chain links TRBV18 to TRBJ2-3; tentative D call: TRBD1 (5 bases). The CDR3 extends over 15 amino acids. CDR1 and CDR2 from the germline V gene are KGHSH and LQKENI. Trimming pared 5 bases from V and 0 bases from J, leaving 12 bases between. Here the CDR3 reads CASSAQGSSTDTQYF. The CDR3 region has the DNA TGTGCCAGCTCAGCCCAGGGATCTAGCACAGATACGCAGTATTTT.

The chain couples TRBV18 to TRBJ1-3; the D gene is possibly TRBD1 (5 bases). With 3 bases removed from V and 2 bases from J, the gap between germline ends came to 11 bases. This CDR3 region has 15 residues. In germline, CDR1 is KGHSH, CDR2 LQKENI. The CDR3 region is CASSPIAGPGNTIYF. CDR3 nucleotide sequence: TGTGCCAGCTCACCGATTGCGGGGCCTGGAAACACCATATATTTT.

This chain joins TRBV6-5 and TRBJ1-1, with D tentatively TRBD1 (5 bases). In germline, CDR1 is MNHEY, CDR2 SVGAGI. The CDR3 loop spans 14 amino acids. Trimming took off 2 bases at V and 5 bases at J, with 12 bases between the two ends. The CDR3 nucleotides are TGTGCCAGCAGTTACAGGGGCGGGGGGACTGAAGCTTTCTTT. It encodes CASSYRGGGTEAFF.

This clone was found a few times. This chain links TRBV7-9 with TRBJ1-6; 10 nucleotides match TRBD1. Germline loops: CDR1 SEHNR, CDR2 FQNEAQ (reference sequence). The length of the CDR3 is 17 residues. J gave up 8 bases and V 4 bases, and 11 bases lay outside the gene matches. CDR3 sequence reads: CASSSRGTGVVDSPLHF. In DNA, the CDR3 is TGTGCCAGCAGCTCAAGGGGGACAGGGGTGGTTGATTCACCCCTCCACTTT.

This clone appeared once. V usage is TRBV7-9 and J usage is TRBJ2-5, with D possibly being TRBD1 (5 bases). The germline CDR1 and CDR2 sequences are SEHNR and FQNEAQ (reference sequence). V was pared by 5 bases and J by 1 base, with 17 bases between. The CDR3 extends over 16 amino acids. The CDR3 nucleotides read TGTGCCAGCAGCCCATTGGACATCCTAGTCCAAGAGACCCAGTACTTC. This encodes CASSPLDILVQETQYF.

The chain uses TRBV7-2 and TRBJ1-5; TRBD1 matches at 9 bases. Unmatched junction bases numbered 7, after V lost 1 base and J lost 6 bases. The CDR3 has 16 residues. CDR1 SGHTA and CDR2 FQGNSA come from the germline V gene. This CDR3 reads CASSLVADRGGQPQHF. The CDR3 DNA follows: TGTGCCAGCAGCTTAGTAGCGGACAGGGGAGGTCAGCCCCAGCATTTT. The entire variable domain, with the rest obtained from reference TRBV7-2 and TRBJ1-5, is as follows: GAGVSQSPSNKVTEKGKDVELRCDPISGHTALYWYRQSLGQGLEFLIYFQGNSAPDKSGLPSDRFSAERTGGSVSTLTIQRTQQEDSAVYLCASSLVADRGGQPQHFGDGTRLSIL.

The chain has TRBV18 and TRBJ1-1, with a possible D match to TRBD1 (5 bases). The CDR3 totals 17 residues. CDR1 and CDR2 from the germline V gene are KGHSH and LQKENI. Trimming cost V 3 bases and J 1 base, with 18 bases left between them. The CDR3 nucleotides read TGTGCCAGCTCACCTAGGGACTCTAGGGTTGGGAACACTGAAGCTTTCTTT. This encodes CASSPRDSRVGNTEAFF.

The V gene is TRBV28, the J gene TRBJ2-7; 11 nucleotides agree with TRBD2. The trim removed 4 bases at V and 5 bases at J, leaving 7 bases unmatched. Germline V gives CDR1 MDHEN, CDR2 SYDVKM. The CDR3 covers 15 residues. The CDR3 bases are TGTGCCAGCAGTTCCCTTAGCGGGAGGGTTAACGAGCAGTACTTC. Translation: CASSSLSGRVNEQYF. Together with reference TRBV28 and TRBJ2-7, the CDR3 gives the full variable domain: DVKVTQSSRYLVKRTGEKVFLECVQDMDHENMFWYRQDPGLGLRLIYFSYDVKMKEKGDIPEGYSVSREKKERFSLILESASTNQTSMYLCASSSLSGRVNEQYFGPGTRLTVT.

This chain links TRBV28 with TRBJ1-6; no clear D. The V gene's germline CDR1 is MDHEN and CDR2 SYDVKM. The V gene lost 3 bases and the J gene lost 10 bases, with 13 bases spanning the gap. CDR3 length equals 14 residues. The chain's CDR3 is CASSFRVGRSPLHF. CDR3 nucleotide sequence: TGTGCCAGCAGTTTCCGGGTGGGTCGATCACCCCTCCACTTT.

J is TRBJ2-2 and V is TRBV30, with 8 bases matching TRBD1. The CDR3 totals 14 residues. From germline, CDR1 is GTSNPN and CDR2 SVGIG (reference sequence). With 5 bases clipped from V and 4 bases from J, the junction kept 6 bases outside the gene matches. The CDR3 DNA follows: TGTGCCTGGGTGGGGACAGGACCCACCGGGGAGCTGTTTTTT. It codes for CAWVGTGPTGELFF.

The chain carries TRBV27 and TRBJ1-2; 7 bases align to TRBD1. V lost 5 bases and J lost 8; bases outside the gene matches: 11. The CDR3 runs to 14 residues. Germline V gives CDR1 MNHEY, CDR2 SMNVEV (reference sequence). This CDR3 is CASSPTTGAWGYTF. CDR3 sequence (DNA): TGTGCCAGCAGTCCAACAACAGGGGCTTGGGGCTACACCTTC.

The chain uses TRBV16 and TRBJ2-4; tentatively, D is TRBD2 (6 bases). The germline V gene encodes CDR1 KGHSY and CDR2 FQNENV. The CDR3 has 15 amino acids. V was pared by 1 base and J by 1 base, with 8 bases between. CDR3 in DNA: TGTGCCAGCAGCCAATACGCGGGGGCCAAAAACATTCAGTACTTC. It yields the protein CASSQYAGAKNIQYF.

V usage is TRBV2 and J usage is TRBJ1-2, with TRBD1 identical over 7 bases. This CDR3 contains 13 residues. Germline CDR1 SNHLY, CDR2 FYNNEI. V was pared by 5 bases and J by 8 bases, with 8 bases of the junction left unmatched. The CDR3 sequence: CASSPGTVIGYTF. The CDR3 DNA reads TGTGCCAGCAGTCCCGGGACAGTTATCGGCTACACCTTC.

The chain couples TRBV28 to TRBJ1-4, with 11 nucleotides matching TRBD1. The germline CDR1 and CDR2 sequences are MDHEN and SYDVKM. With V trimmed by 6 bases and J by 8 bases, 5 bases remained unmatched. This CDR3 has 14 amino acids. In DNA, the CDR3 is TGTGCCAGCAGGGGGACAGGGGGAAACGAAAAACTGTTTTTT. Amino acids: CASRGTGGNEKLFF.

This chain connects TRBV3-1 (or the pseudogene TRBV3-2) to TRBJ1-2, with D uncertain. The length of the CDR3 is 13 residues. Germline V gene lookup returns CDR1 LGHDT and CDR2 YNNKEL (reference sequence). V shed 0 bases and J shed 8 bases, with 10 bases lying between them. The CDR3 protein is CASSQENQEGYTF. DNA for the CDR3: TGTGCCAGCAGCCAAGAAAACCAGGAAGGCTACACCTTC.

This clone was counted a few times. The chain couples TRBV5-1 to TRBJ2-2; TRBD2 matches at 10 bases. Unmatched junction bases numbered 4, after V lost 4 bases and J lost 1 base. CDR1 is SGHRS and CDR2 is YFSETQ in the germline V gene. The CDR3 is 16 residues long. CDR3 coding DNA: TGCGCCAGCAGCCCGGGGACTAGCGAGAACACCGGGGAGCTGTTTTTT. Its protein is CASSPGTSENTGELFF.

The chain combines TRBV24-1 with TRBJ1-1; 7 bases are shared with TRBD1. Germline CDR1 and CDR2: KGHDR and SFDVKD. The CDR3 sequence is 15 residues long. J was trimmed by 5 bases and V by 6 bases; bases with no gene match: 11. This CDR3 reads CATSKTGKGSTEAFF. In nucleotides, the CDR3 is TGTGCCACCAGTAAGACAGGGAAAGGAAGTACTGAAGCTTTCTTT.

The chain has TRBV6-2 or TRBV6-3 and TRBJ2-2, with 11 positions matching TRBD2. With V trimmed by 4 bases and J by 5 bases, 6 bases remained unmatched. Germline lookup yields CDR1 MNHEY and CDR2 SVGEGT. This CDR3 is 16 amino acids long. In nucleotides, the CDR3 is TGTGCCAGCAGTTGGTCTAGCGGGAGGATTACCGGGGAGCTGTTTTTT. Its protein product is CASSWSSGRITGELFF.

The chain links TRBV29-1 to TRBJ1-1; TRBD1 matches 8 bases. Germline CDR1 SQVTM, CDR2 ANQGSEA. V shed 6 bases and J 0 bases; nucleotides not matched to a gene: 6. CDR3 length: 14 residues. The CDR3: CSVGTGRLNTEAFF. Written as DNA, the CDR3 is TGCAGCGTGGGGACAGGACGGCTGAACACTGAAGCTTTCTTT. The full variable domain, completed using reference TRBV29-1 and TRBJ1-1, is SAVISQKPSRDICQRGTSLTIQCQVDSQVTMMFWYRQQPGQSLTLIATANQGSEATYESGFVIDKFPISRPNLTFSTLTVSNMSPEDSSIYLCSVGTGRLNTEAFFGQGTRLTVV.

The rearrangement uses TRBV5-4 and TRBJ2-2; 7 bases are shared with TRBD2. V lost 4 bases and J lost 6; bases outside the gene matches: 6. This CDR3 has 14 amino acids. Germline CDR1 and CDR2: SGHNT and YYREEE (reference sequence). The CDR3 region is CASSAAGTAGELFF. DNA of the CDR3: TGTGCCAGCAGCGCAGCGGGAACGGCCGGGGAGCTGTTTTTT.